The entry that follows covers one TCR beta chain sequence. This record belongs to a study of blood T cell repertoires in COVID-19. About the research overall: Material from acute and convalescent COVID-19 was sourced from the United States, Italy and Spain. PBMCs, B-cell-depleted T cells, or T cells were the source of the cDNA or gDNA that made up the material.

The ends were cut back, 1 base at V and 4 bases at J, with 10 bases in the middle. In germline, CDR1 is LGHDT, CDR2 YNNKEL (reference sequence). This CDR3 has 14 residues. How the authors handled the data: The authors estimated nucleated cell counts from reference gene primer amplification. Measured with immunoSEQ multiplex PCR; TCRdb has only the in-frame clones, and not every one. V, J and clone size reflect that table, while D and trimming were determined from the DNA. The sample holds more than 95,000 clones, roughly 82% seen once. The sample comprised peripheral blood. The clonotype comes from a man in his 60s with acute or convalescent COVID-19. This chain joins TRBV3-1 (or the pseudogene TRBV3-2) and TRBJ1-2; D is undetermined. The CDR3 sequence: CASSQGALGYGYTF. The CDR3 bases are TGTGCCAGCAGCCAAGGGGCATTGGGCTATGGCTACACCTTC.